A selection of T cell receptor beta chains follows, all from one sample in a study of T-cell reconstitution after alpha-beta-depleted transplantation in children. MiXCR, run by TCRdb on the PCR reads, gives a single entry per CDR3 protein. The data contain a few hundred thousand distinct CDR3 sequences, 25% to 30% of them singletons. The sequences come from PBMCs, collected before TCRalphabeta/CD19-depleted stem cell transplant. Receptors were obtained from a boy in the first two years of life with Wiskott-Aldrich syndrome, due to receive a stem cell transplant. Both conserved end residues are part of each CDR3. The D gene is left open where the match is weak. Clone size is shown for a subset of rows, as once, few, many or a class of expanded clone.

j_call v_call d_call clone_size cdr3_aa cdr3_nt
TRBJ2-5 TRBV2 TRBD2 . CASTTFSGRRQETQYF TGTGCCAGCACCACCTTTAGCGGGAGAAGACAAGAGACCCAGTACTTC
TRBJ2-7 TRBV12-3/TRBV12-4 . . CASSKRQFAYEQYF TGTGCCAGCAGCAAGAGACAGTTCGCCTACGAGCAGTACTTC
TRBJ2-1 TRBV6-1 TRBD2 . CASRGNILAGDEDEQFF TGTGCCAGCAGAGGAAATATACTAGCGGGAGACGAAGATGAGCAGTTCTTC
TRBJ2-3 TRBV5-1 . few CASTARAQRSTDTQYF TGCGCCAGCACAGCAAGGGCCCAGCGGAGCACAGATACGCAGTATTTT
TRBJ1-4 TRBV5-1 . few CASSLDLGQSWEKLFF TGCGCCAGCAGCTTGGATCTTGGACAGTCGTGGGAAAAACTGTTTTTT
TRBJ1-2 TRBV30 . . CAFRDNYGYTF TGTGCCTTCCGGGACAACTATGGCTACACCTTC
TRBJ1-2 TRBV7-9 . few CASSLGEYGYTF TGTGCCAGCAGCTTAGGAGAGTATGGCTACACCTTC
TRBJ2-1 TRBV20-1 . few CSARDEDEQFF TGCAGTGCTAGAGATGAGGACGAGCAGTTCTTC
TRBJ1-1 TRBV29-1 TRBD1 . CSVGYRGTLNTEAFF TGCAGCGTTGGTTACAGGGGGACCCTGAACACTGAAGCTTTCTTT
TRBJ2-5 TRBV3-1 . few CASSQESRRRETQYF TGTGCCAGCAGCCAAGAATCGAGACGACGAGAGACCCAGTACTTC
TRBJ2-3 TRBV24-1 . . CATSDSDRTDTQYF TGTGCCACCAGTGATTCTGACCGCACAGATACGCAGTATTTT
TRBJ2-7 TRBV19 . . CASSRTFSGTTYEQYF TGTGCCAGTAGTCGGACCTTTTCCGGGACAACCTACGAGCAGTACTTC
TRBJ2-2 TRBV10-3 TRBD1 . CAISADRDLTGELFF TGTGCCATCAGCGCCGACAGGGATCTAACCGGGGAGCTGTTTTTT
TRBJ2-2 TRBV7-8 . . CASSRVASRSGELFF TGTGCCAGCAGCCGGGTGGCTAGCCGCTCCGGGGAGCTGTTTTTT
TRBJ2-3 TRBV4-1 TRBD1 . CASSQTGQGTQLDTQYF TGCGCCAGCAGCCAAACGGGACAGGGAACGCAATTAGATACGCAGTATTTT
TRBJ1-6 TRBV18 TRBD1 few CASSPTGWPDSPLHF TGTGCCAGCTCGCCGACAGGGTGGCCCGATTCACCCCTCCACTTT
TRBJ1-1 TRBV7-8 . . CASSTRTAEDTEAFF TGTGCCAGCAGCACCCGGACCGCGGAGGACACTGAAGCTTTCTTT
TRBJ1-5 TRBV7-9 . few CASSGLTVSQPQHF TGTGCCAGCAGCGGACTGACAGTCAGTCAGCCCCAGCATTTT
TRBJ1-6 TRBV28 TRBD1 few CASSTHQGAYNSPLHF TGTGCCAGCAGTACTCATCAGGGGGCCTATAATTCACCCCTCCACTTT
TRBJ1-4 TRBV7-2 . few CASSLNPGARGEKLFF TGTGCCAGCAGCTTAAATCCAGGGGCGCGGGGTGAAAAACTGTTTTTT
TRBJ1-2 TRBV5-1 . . CASSLSASLNYGYTF TGCGCCAGCAGCTTGTCAGCTTCCCTTAACTATGGCTACACCTTC
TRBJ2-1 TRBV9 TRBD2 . CASSKLAGAGNEQFF TGTGCCAGCAGCAAACTAGCGGGAGCAGGGAATGAGCAGTTCTTC
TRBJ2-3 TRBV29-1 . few CSVGGGADTQYF TGCAGCGTTGGAGGTGGCGCAGATACGCAGTATTTT
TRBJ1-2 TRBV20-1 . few CSASIQGNYGYTF TGCAGTGCTAGTATACAAGGGAACTATGGCTACACCTTC
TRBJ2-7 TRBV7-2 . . CASSLRLVAYEQYF TGTGCCAGCAGCCTACGGCTAGTAGCCTACGAGCAGTACTTC
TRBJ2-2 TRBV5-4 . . CASSLVGAAGELFF TGTGCCAGCAGCTTGGTTGGGGCAGCCGGGGAGCTGTTTTTT
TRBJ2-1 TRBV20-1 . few CSASPTSNNEQFF TGCAGTGCTAGTCCGACTAGTAATAATGAGCAGTTCTTC
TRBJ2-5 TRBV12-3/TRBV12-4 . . CASKGRFGETQYF TGTGCCAGCAAAGGACGATTTGGAGAGACCCAGTACTTC
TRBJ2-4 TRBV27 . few CASSPRTGAKNIQYF TGTGCCAGCAGTCCGAGGACGGGAGCCAAAAACATTCAGTACTTC
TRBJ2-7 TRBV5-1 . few CASSLQSFSYEQYF TGCGCCAGCAGCTTGCAAAGCTTCTCCTACGAGCAGTACTTC
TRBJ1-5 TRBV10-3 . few CAISESYSNQPQHF TGTGCCATCAGTGAGTCATATAGCAATCAGCCCCAGCATTTT
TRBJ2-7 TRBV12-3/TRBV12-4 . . CASSPRAVYSYEQYF TGTGCCAGCAGTCCCCGGGCGGTATACTCCTACGAGCAGTACTTC
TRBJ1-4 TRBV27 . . CASSSYTNEKLFF TGTGCCAGCAGCAGCTATACTAATGAAAAACTGTTTTTT
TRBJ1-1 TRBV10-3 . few CAISEGSLNTEAFF TGTGCCATCAGTGAAGGTTCTCTGAACACTGAAGCTTTCTTT
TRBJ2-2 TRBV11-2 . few CASSLKQGAGELFF TGTGCCAGCAGCTTAAAACAGGGAGCCGGGGAGCTGTTTTTT
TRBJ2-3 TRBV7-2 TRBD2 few CASSPRLAGPTDTQYF TGTGCCAGCAGCCCTCGACTAGCGGGACCCACAGATACGCAGTATTTT
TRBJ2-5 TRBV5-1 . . CASSLGADRGETQYF TGCGCCAGCAGCTTGGGGGCCGACCGAGGAGAGACCCAGTACTTC
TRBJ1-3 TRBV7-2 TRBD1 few CASSPYPGQGGGNTIYF TGTGCCAGCAGCCCATACCCGGGACAGGGAGGAGGAAACACCATATATTTT
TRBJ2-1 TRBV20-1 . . CSARYWASDDEQFF TGCAGTGCTAGATATTGGGCTAGCGATGATGAGCAGTTCTTC
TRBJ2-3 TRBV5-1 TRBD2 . CASSLVGIGLAGGADTQYF TGCGCCAGCAGCTTGGTGGGGATCGGACTAGCGGGAGGTGCAGATACGCAGTATTTT
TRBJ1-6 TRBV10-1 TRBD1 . CASSEKGAMFPGSPLHF TGCGCCAGCAGTGAAAAGGGGGCGATGTTCCCTGGTTCACCCCTCCACTTT
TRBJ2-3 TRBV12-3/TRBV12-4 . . CATRDTQYF TGTGCCACCCGCGATACGCAGTATTTT
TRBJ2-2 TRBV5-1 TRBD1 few CASSLAGTGSNTGELFF TGCGCCAGCAGCTTGGCAGGGACAGGGTCAAACACCGGGGAGCTGTTTTTT
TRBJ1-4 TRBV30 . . CAWSVTGPNEKLFF TGTGCCTGGAGTGTAACGGGCCCTAATGAAAAACTGTTTTTT
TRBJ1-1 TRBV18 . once CASSPRDQGLNTEAFF TGTGCCAGCTCACCCCGGGACCAGGGCTTGAACACTGAAGCTTTCTTT
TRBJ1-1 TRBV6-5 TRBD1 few CASSYLGQANTEAFF TGTGCCAGCAGTTACTTGGGACAGGCGAACACTGAAGCTTTCTTT
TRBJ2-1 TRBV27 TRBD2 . CASSPPTSGSSQFF TGTGCCAGCAGTCCTCCGACTAGCGGGAGTTCGCAGTTCTTC
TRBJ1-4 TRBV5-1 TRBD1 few CASSEGQGRATNEKLFF TGCGCCAGCAGCGAGGGACAGGGGCGCGCAACTAATGAAAAACTGTTTTTT